This T cell receptor beta chain stems from a study of T cells and Merkel cell carcinoma outcomes. The data were produced by immunoSEQ multiplex PCR, yet TCRdb's version contains in-frame clones alone and is incomplete. The sample has 11,000 to 15,000 clones, 80% to 95% seen once. This clone was seen a few times. This CDR3 region has 13 residues. The germline V gene has CDR1 SEHNR and CDR2 FQNEAQ (reference sequence). V was cut by 3 bases and J by 6 bases, with 11 bases left in between. The source of this sequence is a human donor with Merkel cell carcinoma. The rearrangement joins TRBV7-9 to TRBJ1-1, with D uncertain. The source material was tumor tissue from Merkel cell carcinoma. The CDR3 DNA sequence: TGTGCCAGCAGCTTCGTCGGGTACGCTGAAGCTTTCTTT. It yields the protein CASSFVGYAEAFF.